The 14 T cell receptor beta chains in this list originate from one sample, sequenced in a study of shared clonotypes between healthy human individuals. Profiled with immunoSEQ multiplex PCR; TCRdb holds only in-frame clones, not every one. Here the sample spans under 1 million clones, 92% being singletons. Naive CD8 cells lacked CD45RO, underwent positive selection for CCR7 and left out terminally differentiated effector memory CD45RA+ cells. The sequencing input was naive CD8+ T cells sorted from blood. The receptor source for this set is a man in his thirties or forties in good health.

The chain recombines TRBV27 with TRBJ2-1, with a weak D call TRBD1 (6 bases). The germline CDR1 and CDR2 sequences are MNHEY and SMNVEV (reference sequence). Trimming removed 3 bases at V and 8 bases at J, with 17 bases between. CDR3 length: 15 residues. The CDR3 sequence is CASSFGQGPNYEQFF. CDR3 coding DNA: TGTGCCAGCAGTTTTGGGCAGGGGCCGAATTATGAGCAGTTCTTC.

V is TRBV16 and J is TRBJ2-1, with no clear D. Germline V gives CDR1 KGHSY, CDR2 FQNENV. The CDR3 loop spans 11 amino acids. The V gene lost 0 bases and the J gene lost 13 bases, with 7 bases spanning the gap. The CDR3 loop reads CASSQSLIQFF. DNA for the CDR3: TGTGCCAGCAGCCAATCGCTAATCCAGTTCTTC. The full variable domain, with the rest looked up from reference TRBV16 and TRBJ2-1, is GEEVAQTPKHLVRGEGQKAKLYCAPIKGHSYVFWYQQVLKNEFKFLISFQNENVFDETGMPKERFSAKCLPNSPCSLEIQATKLEDSAVYFCASSQSLIQFFGPGTRLTVL.

The rearrangement joins TRBV25-1 to TRBJ1-1, with D maybe TRBD1 (6 bases). The CDR3 loop spans 15 amino acids. V was clipped by 3 bases and J by 4 bases, with 15 bases between them. The germline CDR1 and CDR2 sequences are MGHDK and SYGVNS. The CDR3 DNA reads TGTGCCAGCAGTGACTTAGACTGGGACACCACTGAAGCTTTCTTT. It translates to CASSDLDWDTTEAFF.

In this sample, this clone turned up once. V usage is TRBV6-6 and J usage is TRBJ1-1; D not certain. The CDR3 contains 12 residues. V dropped 4 bases and J dropped 4 bases, with 7 bases sitting between them. Germline CDR1 reads MNHNY; CDR2 reads SVGAGI (reference sequence). For the CDR3, the DNA is TGTGCCAGCAGTTTGACCGGCACTGAAGCTTTCTTT. Protein sequence: CASSLTGTEAFF.

The chain is built from TRBV6-1 and TRBJ2-1, with 7 positions matching TRBD2. V shed 10 bases, J shed 8 bases, and the junction held 14 bases outside the gene matches. CDR1 and CDR2 from the germline V gene are MNHNS and SASEGT. The CDR3 loop spans 14 amino acids. The CDR3 reads CATGEAGERDEQFF. CDR3 coding DNA: TGTGCCACTGGGGAGGCGGGAGAAAGGGATGAGCAGTTCTTC.

This sequence joins TRBV7-2 and TRBJ2-1, with D hard to call. The CDR3 runs 12 residues. Germline V gives CDR1 SGHTA, CDR2 FQGNSA. Trimming removed 5 bases at V and 6 bases at J, with 8 bases between. The CDR3 here is CASSAEFNEQFF. CDR3 coding DNA: TGTGCCAGCAGCGCGGAATTCAATGAGCAGTTCTTC.

A remark on this clone: At one of its ends the junction is not consistent with the germline gene, which may arise from a read error. The J gene is TRBJ2-5, the V gene TRBV7-7, with D possibly matching TRBD2 (7 bases). Germline CDR1 reads SSHAT; CDR2 reads FNYEAQ (reference sequence). CDR3 size: 18 residues. The CDR3 nucleotides read TGTGCTAGCAGCTTAGGACTGATGGGGGGGCACCGCCAAGAGACCCAGTACTTC. Its translation is CASSLGLMGGHRQETQYF.

The chain recombines TRBV29-1 with TRBJ2-1; 11 positions match TRBD2. J lost 6 bases, V lost 6 bases, and 7 bases had no gene match. The CDR3 is 14 residues long. Germline CDR1 reads SQVTM; CDR2 reads ANQGSEA. The CDR3 DNA follows: TGCAGCGTAAGAACTAGCGGGAGAGGCAATGAGCAGTTCTTC. Translating gives CSVRTSGRGNEQFF.

The rearrangement joins TRBV7-9 to TRBJ2-7; the D gene is possibly TRBD2 (5 bases). The CDR3 contains 16 residues. CDR1 and CDR2 from the germline V gene are SEHNR and FQNEAQ (reference sequence). Trimming stripped 4 bases from V and 5 bases from J, with 21 bases between. The CDR3 sequence is CASSSKDSPFPHEQYF. The CDR3 region has the DNA TGTGCCAGCAGCTCTAAGGACTCCCCATTTCCCCACGAGCAGTACTTC.

The chain recombines TRBV5-8 with TRBJ2-2, with D possibly matching TRBD1 (6 bases). This CDR3 is 16 amino acids long. Germline V gene lookup returns CDR1 SGHTS and CDR2 YDEGEE. V shed 7 bases and J shed 3 bases, with 19 bases lying between them. The CDR3 spells CASPNSGTRYTGELFF. The DNA for the CDR3 is TGTGCCAGCCCGAATTCGGGGACAAGATACACCGGGGAGCTGTTTTTT.

V is TRBV28 and J is TRBJ2-1, with 7 bases that match TRBD1. The CDR3 length is 16 residues. CDR1 and CDR2 from the germline V gene are MDHEN and SYDVKM. J lost 1 base, V lost 8 bases, and 11 bases had no gene match. CDR3 protein: CASFKDRSESYNEQFF. The CDR3 coding sequence is TGTGCCAGCTTCAAGGACAGGTCTGAGTCCTACAATGAGCAGTTCTTC.

This chain joins TRBV28 and TRBJ2-2; 9 positions agree with TRBD1. Germline assignment: CDR1 MDHEN and CDR2 SYDVKM. V gave up 2 bases and J gave up 0 bases; unmatched junction bases: 4. CDR3 length: 17 residues. Here the CDR3 reads CASSLMDRGANTGELFF. The DNA of the CDR3 is TGTGCCAGCAGTTTAATGGACAGGGGCGCGAACACCGGGGAGCTGTTTTTT. The entire variable domain, with the rest obtained from reference TRBV28 and TRBJ2-2, is as follows: DVKVTQSSRYLVKRTGEKVFLECVQDMDHENMFWYRQDPGLGLRLIYFSYDVKMKEKGDIPEGYSVSREKKERFSLILESASTNQTSMYLCASSLMDRGANTGELFFGEGSRLTVL.

V gene TRBV14 combines with J gene TRBJ2-7, with 12 nucleotides matching TRBD1. V gave up 4 bases and J gave up 7 bases; unmatched junction bases: 8. Per the germline V gene, CDR1 is SGHDN and CDR2 is FVKESK. CDR3 length: 15 amino acids. CDR3: CASSPLGQGAGEQYF. The CDR3 DNA follows: TGTGCCAGCAGCCCGTTGGGACAGGGGGCTGGTGAGCAGTACTTC.

The genes are TRBV27 and TRBJ2-2; no definite D call. CDR3 length equals 15 residues. Germline CDR1 reads MNHEY; CDR2 reads SMNVEV (reference sequence). V was shortened by 7 bases and J by 4 bases, with 16 bases between the two germline ends. CDR3 sequence (DNA): TGTGCCAGCACTCCGAGACTTGGACCCACCGGGGAGCTGTTTTTT. Its translation is CASTPRLGPTGELFF.